The 16 T cell receptor beta chains below all came from one sample that was sequenced in a study of cytomegalovirus exposure and HLA in healthy donors. The PCR was carried out with 60 Vbeta primers and 13 Jbeta primers. Produced via immunoSEQ multiplex PCR; TCRdb's table is partial and in-frame only. The profile shows around 150,000 clones, nearly 80% of them singletons. Sequenced material: PBMCs. Receptor source: a male donor in good health and CMV-seronegative.

This chain uses TRBV4-3 with TRBJ2-2; TRBD1 might be the D (6 bases). The CDR3 spans 15 residues. Germline CDR1 reads LGHNA; CDR2 reads YSLEER. V dropped 0 bases and J dropped 7 bases, with 12 bases sitting between them. The CDR3 protein is CASSQDHRAGGELFF. The DNA for the CDR3 is TGCGCCAGCAGCCAAGATCACAGGGCCGGCGGGGAGCTGTTTTTT.

The chain couples TRBV11-2 to TRBJ1-2, with 8 positions matching TRBD1. Trimming cost V 5 bases and J 2 bases; bases outside gene matches: 7. The germline V gene has CDR1 SGHAT and CDR2 FQNNGV. The CDR3 extends over 15 amino acids. DNA for the CDR3: TGTGCCAGCAGCCCCGGACAGGGTGGCAACTATGGCTACACCTTC. This sequence encodes CASSPGQGGNYGYTF.

The chain recombines TRBV9 with TRBJ2-7; possibly TRBD1 for D (6 bases). Germline-derived CDR1 and CDR2 are SGDLS and YYNGEE. V was clipped by 7 bases and J by 5 bases, with 19 bases between them. There are 14 residues in the CDR3. The CDR3 coding sequence is TGTGCCAGCGCCTTGGGGACACCCTCTCACGAGCAGTACTTC. Translation: CASALGTPSHEQYF.

The count of this clone is one. The chain combines TRBV12-5 with TRBJ1-5, with a tentative D call TRBD1 (6 bases). V lost 1 base to trimming and J lost 3 bases, with 13 bases between them. This CDR3 is built from 16 residues. CDR1 and CDR2 from the germline V gene are LGHNT and FRNRAP. CDR3 DNA sequence: TGTGCTAGTGGTTTGGCCTGGGGGCGCGACAATCAGCCCCAGCATTTT. This encodes CASGLAWGRDNQPQHF.

The chain has TRBV5-6 and TRBJ2-3; TRBD2 might be the D (7 bases). This CDR3 is built from 14 residues. Germline-derived CDR1 and CDR2 are SGHDT and YYEEEE. The V gene lost 4 bases and the J gene lost 8 bases, with 17 bases spanning the gap. The CDR3 loop is CASSLAGGAGTQYF. The CDR3 DNA reads as TGTGCCAGCAGCCTAGCTGGGGGGGCCGGTACGCAGTATTTT.

This rearrangement joins TRBV27 to TRBJ1-1, with 9 bases lining up with TRBD1. CDR3 length equals 14 residues. CDR1 and CDR2 (germline): MNHEY, SMNVEV (reference sequence). V shed 5 bases, J shed 9 bases, and the junction held 10 bases outside the gene matches. The CDR3 DNA follows: TGTGCCAGCAGTAAGCCCCCGGGACAGGGAAAAGCTTTCTTT. Its translation is CASSKPPGQGKAFF.

This clone was recorded once. The chain recombines TRBV27 with TRBJ1-4; 8 nucleotides match TRBD1. CDR1 is MNHEY, CDR2 SMNVEV, per germline (reference sequence). The CDR3 contains 13 residues. Germline trimming cut 6 bases from V and 5 bases from J; bases unmatched to any gene: 2. The DNA for the CDR3 is TGTGCCAGCAGGGACAGGGTGAATGAAAAACTGTTTTTT. Translation gives CASRDRVNEKLFF.

The chain has TRBV7-8 and TRBJ2-3; D gene unclear. This CDR3 contains 14 residues. V was trimmed by 1 base and J by 2 bases, leaving 7 bases between them. Germline V lookup: CDR1 SGHVS, CDR2 FQNEAQ. The CDR3 spells CASSLGQFTDTQYF. CDR3 DNA sequence: TGTGCCAGCAGCTTAGGGCAGTTCACAGATACGCAGTATTTT.

The CDR3 nucleotides are TGTGCCAGAACTGTTAGATCCCTTACCGGGGAGCTGTTTTTT. Its protein product is CARTVRSLTGELFF. The rearrangement links TRBV5-3 to TRBJ2-2; D remains unclear. TRBV5-3 is designated an ORF whose function remains uncertain. The CDR3 covers 14 residues. Deletions cut 6 bases from V and 5 bases from J, with 14 bases between.

V gene TRBV4-1 combines with J gene TRBJ2-7; tentatively, D is TRBD1 (6 bases). The V gene lost 0 bases and the J gene lost 2 bases, with 11 bases spanning the gap. The CDR3 extends over 15 amino acids. CDR1 MGHRA and CDR2 YSYEKL come from the germline V gene. The CDR3 DNA reads TGCGCCAGCAGCCAAGATGGACAGAGAACCTACGAGCAGTACTTC. Translating it yields CASSQDGQRTYEQYF.

This clone was seen a few times. V is TRBV14 and J is TRBJ1-4; D perhaps matches TRBD1 (6 bases). Trimming shortened V by 5 bases and J by 0 bases, and 16 bases separated the two germline ends. The CDR3 is made up of 17 amino acids. Looked up from germline, CDR1 is SGHDN and CDR2 is FVKESK. The chain's CDR3 is CASSVWGTSSTNEKLFF. CDR3 bases: TGTGCCAGCAGCGTCTGGGGGACATCTTCAACTAATGAAAAACTGTTTTTT.

This sequence joins TRBV30 and TRBJ1-3; D is uncertain. Between the trimmed V and J ends, which lost 1 base and 0 bases, there was a span of 10 bases. The CDR3 length is 15 residues. CDR1 is GTSNPN, CDR2 SVGIG, per germline (reference sequence). The CDR3 loop is CAWSAQSGSGNTIYF. For the CDR3, the DNA is TGTGCCTGGAGTGCTCAAAGCGGCTCTGGAAACACCATATATTTT.

As DNA, the CDR3 is TGTGCCAGCACGACTCAAGGAGTCCCCTATGGCTACACCTTC. This codes for CASTTQGVPYGYTF. The chain couples TRBV9 to TRBJ1-2; the D is unclear. V was cut by 6 bases and J by 4 bases, with 16 bases left in between. The CDR3 runs 14 residues. Germline CDR1 is SGDLS and CDR2 is YYNGEE.

A single count supports this clone. The V and J genes are TRBV5-4 and TRBJ2-1; 11 nucleotides agree with TRBD2. The CDR3 sequence is 16 residues long. After removal of 0 bases from V and 7 bases from J, the junction contained 6 bases not matched to a gene. In germline, CDR1 is SGHNT, CDR2 YYREEE (reference sequence). The CDR3 loop reads CASSLDLAGGGNEQFF. The CDR3 DNA follows: TGTGCCAGCAGCTTGGACCTAGCGGGGGGAGGGAATGAGCAGTTCTTC.

This rearrangement joins TRBV30 to TRBJ1-2; D is undetermined. V lost 3 bases and J 7 bases, leaving 15 bases between the germline ends. This CDR3 region has 13 residues. Germline V lookup: CDR1 GTSNPN, CDR2 SVGIG (reference sequence). The CDR3 coding sequence is TGTGCCTGGAGGGGATCCCCGGCGGGTGGCTACACCTTC. It translates to CAWRGSPAGGYTF.

This sequence joins TRBV2 and TRBJ2-2, with TRBD1 matching over 9 bases. CDR1 is SNHLY and CDR2 is FYNNEI in the germline V gene. This CDR3 region has 15 residues. Germline trimming cut 5 bases from V and 1 base from J; bases unmatched to any gene: 2. CDR3 DNA: TGTGCCAGCAGTAGGGACAGGGAGAACACCGGGGAGCTGTTTTTT. This codes for CASSRDRENTGELFF.